This T cell receptor (beta chain) was sequenced during a study of molecular identifiers for immune sequencing clone quantification. In this sample, this clonotype turned up many times. TCRdb re-called the PCR reads with MiXCR, one entry per CDR3 protein. The sample lists about 640,000 distinct CDR3 sequences, around 20% occurring once. CDR3 size: 17 residues. Trimming took 1 base from V and 3 from J, leaving 18 bases between them. Looked up from germline, CDR1 is LGHNA and CDR2 is YSLEER. V gene TRBV4-3 combines with J gene TRBJ1-1, with a weak D call TRBD1 (6 bases). The source is a human donor in good health. Some libraries in this study had Jurkat cell RNA spiked in. The sample consisted of naive CD8+ T cells from blood, with Jurkat cell RNA spiked in. The sample's subset: FACS-sorted CD8+CD4-CCR7+CD45RA+ naive T cells. Here the CDR3 DNA reads TGCGCCAGCAGCCAAGGAGCGGGGGGCCGGGGTTACACTGAAGCTTTCTTT. As protein: CASSQGAGGRGYTEAFF.